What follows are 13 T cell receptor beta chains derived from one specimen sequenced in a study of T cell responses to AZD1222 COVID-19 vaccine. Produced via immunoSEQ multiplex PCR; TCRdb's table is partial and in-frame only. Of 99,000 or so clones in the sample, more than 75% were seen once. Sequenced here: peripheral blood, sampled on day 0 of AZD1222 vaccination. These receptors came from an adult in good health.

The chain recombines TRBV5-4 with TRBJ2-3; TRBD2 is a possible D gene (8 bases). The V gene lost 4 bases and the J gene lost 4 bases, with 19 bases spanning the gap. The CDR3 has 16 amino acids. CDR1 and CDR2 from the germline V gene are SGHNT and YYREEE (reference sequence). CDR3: CASSGPGLDRADTQYF. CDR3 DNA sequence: TGTGCCAGCAGCGGTCCGGGACTAGACAGGGCAGATACGCAGTATTTT.

The chain's CDR3 is CASSPGLRGFGYTF. The CDR3 DNA sequence: TGTGCCAGTAGTCCGGGCCTAAGGGGATTTGGCTACACCTTC. The genes are TRBV19 and TRBJ1-2, with TRBD1 as a possible D gene (5 bases). V was shortened by 5 bases and J by 7 bases, with 17 bases between the two germline ends. Germline loops: CDR1 LNHDA, CDR2 SQIVND (reference sequence). The CDR3 is 14 amino acids.

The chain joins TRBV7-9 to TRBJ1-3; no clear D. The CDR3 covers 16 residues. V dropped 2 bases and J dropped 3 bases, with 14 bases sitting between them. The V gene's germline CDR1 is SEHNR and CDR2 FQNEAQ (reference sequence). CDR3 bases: TGTGCCAGCAGCTTAACCGCCGGGGTCTTTGGAAACACCATATATTTT. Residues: CASSLTAGVFGNTIYF. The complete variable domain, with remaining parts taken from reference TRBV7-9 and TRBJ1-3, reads DTGVSQNPRHKITKRGQNVTFRCDPISEHNRLYWYRQTLGQGPEFLTYFQNEAQLEKSRLLSDRFSAERPKGSFSTLEIQRTEQGDSAMYLCASSLTAGVFGNTIYFGEGSWLTVV.

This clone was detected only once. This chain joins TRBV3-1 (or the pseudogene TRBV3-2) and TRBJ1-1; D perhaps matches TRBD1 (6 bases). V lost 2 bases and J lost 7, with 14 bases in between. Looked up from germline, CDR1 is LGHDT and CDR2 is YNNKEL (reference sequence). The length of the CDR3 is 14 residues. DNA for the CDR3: TGTGCCAGCAGCCAACGAACAGGGACATTTGAAGCTTTCTTT. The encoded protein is CASSQRTGTFEAFF.

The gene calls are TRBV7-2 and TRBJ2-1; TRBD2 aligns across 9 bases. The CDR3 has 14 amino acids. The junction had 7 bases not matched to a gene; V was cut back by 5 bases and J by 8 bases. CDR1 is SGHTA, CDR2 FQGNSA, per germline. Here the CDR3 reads CASSLGLALDEQFF. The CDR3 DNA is TGTGCCAGCAGCCTGGGACTAGCTCTCGATGAGCAGTTCTTC.

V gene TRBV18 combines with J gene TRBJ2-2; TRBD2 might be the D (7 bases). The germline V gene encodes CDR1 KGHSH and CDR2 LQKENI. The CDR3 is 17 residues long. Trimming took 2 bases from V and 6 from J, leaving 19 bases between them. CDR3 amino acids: CASSPLGGGLEAGELFF. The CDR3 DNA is TGTGCCAGCTCACCATTGGGCGGGGGCCTGGAAGCCGGGGAGCTGTTTTTT.

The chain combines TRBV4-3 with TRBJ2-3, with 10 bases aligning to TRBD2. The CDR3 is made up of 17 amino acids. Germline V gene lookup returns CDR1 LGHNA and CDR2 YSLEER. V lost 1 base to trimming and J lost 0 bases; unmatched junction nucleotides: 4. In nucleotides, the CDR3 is TGCGCCAGCAGCCAAGCGCTAGCGGGAGCTAGCACAGATACGCAGTATTTT. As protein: CASSQALAGASTDTQYF.

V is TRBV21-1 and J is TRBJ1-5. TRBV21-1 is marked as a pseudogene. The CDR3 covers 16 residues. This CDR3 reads CASSKTGTDSNQPQHF. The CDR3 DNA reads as TGTGCCAGCAGCAAAACCGGGACCGATAGCAATCAGCCCCAGCATTTT.

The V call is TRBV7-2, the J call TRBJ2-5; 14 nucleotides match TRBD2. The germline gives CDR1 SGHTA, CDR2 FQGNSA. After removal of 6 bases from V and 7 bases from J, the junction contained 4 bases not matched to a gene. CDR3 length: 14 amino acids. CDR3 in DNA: TGTGCCAGCAGAGGGACTAGCGGGGGTGGGACCCAGTACTTC. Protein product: CASRGTSGGGTQYF. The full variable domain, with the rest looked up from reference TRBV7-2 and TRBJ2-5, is GAGVSQSPSNKVTEKGKDVELRCDPISGHTALYWYRQSLGQGLEFLIYFQGNSAPDKSGLPSDRFSAERTGGSVSTLTIQRTQQEDSAVYLCASRGTSGGGTQYFGPGTRLLVL.

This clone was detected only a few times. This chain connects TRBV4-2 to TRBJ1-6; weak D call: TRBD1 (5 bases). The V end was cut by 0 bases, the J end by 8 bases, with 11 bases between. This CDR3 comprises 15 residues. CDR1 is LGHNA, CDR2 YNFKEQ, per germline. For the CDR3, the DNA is TGTGCCAGCAGCCAAGACGCAGGGCCTGATTCACCCCTCCACTTT. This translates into CASSQDAGPDSPLHF.

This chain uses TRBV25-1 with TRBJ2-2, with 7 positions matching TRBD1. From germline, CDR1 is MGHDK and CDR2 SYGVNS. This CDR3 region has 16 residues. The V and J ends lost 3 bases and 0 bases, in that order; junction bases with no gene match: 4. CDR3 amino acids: CASSERGLANTGELFF. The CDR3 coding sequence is TGTGCCAGCAGTGAGAGGGGGCTAGCGAACACCGGGGAGCTGTTTTTT.

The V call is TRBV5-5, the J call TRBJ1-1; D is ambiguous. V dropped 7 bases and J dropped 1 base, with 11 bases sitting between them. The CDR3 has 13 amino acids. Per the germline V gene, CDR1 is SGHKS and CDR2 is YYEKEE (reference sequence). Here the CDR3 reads CASSGEGNTEAFF. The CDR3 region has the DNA TGTGCCAGCTCCGGTGAAGGGAACACTGAAGCTTTCTTT.

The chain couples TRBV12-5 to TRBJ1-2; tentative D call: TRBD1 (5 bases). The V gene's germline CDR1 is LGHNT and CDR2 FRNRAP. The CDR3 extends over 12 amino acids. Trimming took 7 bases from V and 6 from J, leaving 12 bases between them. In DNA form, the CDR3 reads TGTGCTAGTGACTTGGCAGGGCATGGCTACACCTTC. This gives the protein CASDLAGHGYTF.